These 7 T cell receptor beta chains originate from one sample sequenced in a study of glioma-infiltrating T cells. TCR alpha and beta CDR3 regions were amplified from RNA using iRepertoire nested multiplex PCR. TCRdb ran MiXCR on the multiplex PCR reads and lists one entry per CDR3 protein. In the table there are fewer than 200,000 distinct CDR3 sequences, approximately 30% of which are singletons. Sequenced: glioma tissue, nonneoplastic brain tissue, or PBMCs (not recorded which). These receptors came from a human donor with low-grade glioma or glioblastoma, undergoing nonglioma brain surgery, or in good health (not recorded which).

This chain uses TRBV24-1 with TRBJ2-7, with TRBD1 matching over 9 bases. The CDR3 runs to 14 residues. The germline gives CDR1 KGHDR, CDR2 SFDVKD. The trim removed 4 bases at V and 5 bases at J, leaving 5 bases unmatched. The CDR3 nucleotides are TGTGCCACCAGTGACACCGGGACAGGGAACGAGCAGTACTTC. It codes for CATSDTGTGNEQYF.

There are many counts of this clonotype. This sequence joins TRBV19 and TRBJ2-1; 10 bases fit TRBD2. Germline trimming cut 7 bases from V and 13 bases from J; bases unmatched to any gene: 7. The CDR3 consists of 12 residues. CDR1 is LNHDA and CDR2 is SQIVND in the germline V gene (reference sequence). CDR3 amino acids: CASIDLAGAQFF. In DNA, the CDR3 is TGTGCCAGTATAGACCTAGCGGGAGCTCAGTTCTTC.

J is TRBJ1-2 and V is TRBV18; the D is unclear. CDR1 and CDR2 from the germline V gene are KGHSH and LQKENI. CDR3 length: 13 residues. Trimming left V 3 bases short and J 6 bases short, with 11 bases between. The CDR3 nucleotides are TGTGCCAGCTCACCCTCACCTAAGGATGGCTACACCTTC. Translation gives CASSPSPKDGYTF. Combining the CDR3 with reference TRBV18 and TRBJ1-2 gives the whole variable domain NAGVMQNPRHLVRRRGQEARLRCSPMKGHSHVYWYRQLPEEGLKFMVYLQKENIIDESGMPKERFSAEFPKEGPSILRIQQVVRGDSAAYFCASSPSPKDGYTFGSGTRLTVV.

Note on this clonotype: This may be a read error, as it is one base from a much larger clone. The chain combines TRBV5-1 with TRBJ2-1; D unclear. CDR1 and CDR2 (germline): SGHRS, YFSETQ. The CDR3 extends over 17 amino acids. V shed 5 bases and J shed 2 bases, with 20 bases lying between them. This chain's CDR3 is CASSPAPRSTPYNEQFF. As DNA, the CDR3 is TGCGCCAGCAGTCCTGCCCCCCGGAGTACTCCCTACAATGAGCAGTTCTTC.

This clonotype was found many times. The chain carries TRBV6-5 and TRBJ1-6, with a weak D call TRBD1 (5 bases). This CDR3 is built from 17 residues. The germline V gene encodes CDR1 MNHEY and CDR2 SVGAGI. Trimming took 0 bases from V and 3 from J, leaving 12 bases between them. CDR3 region: CASSYSSPTVYNSPLHF. CDR3 nucleotides: TGTGCCAGCAGTTACTCGAGTCCGACAGTCTATAATTCACCCCTCCACTTT.

This clonotype has more than one count but fewer than ten. This rearrangement joins TRBV12-3 or TRBV12-4 to TRBJ1-2, with D tentatively TRBD1 (5 bases). Deletions cut 5 bases from V and 8 bases from J, with 18 bases between. The CDR3 consists of 14 residues. CDR3 DNA: TGTGCCAGCAGTCTCCTCATTGGGGGGAGAGGCTACACCTTC. This codes for CASSLLIGGRGYTF.

This clonotype came up many times. The chain is built from TRBV7-2 and TRBJ2-5; 7 bases agree with TRBD1. Germline V CDR1 and CDR2: SGHTA, FQGNSA. J was trimmed by 5 bases and V by 5 bases; bases with no gene match: 11. The CDR3 is made up of 15 amino acids. The CDR3 DNA follows: TGTGCCAGCAGCCCAAGACAGGGTCGACTGGAGACCCAGTACTTC. Encoded protein: CASSPRQGRLETQYF.